The present T cell receptor (beta chain) was sequenced within a study of shared clonotypes between healthy human individuals. Study in general: Researchers assigned three CD4 naive, three CD4 memory, two CD8 naive and one CD8 memory plate to each donor.

Worth noting for this clone: Its matching antigen is unknown.

Sequencing was performed with immunoSEQ multiplex PCR; in TCRdb, only in-frame clones are kept and a portion is missing. The sample lists around 2.5 million clones, 80% to 95% occurring once. Healthy adults negative for HIV, lacking recent acute infections or vaccinations, served as donors. All the donors were Caucasian adults who lived in Nashville, Tennessee. The CDR3 totals 14 residues. V shed 2 bases and J 5 bases; nucleotides not matched to a gene: 4. Germline CDR1 SGHRS, CDR2 YFSETQ. Study conclusions and caveats: What limited the represented genetic and exposure-history diversity was the small number of donors.

The sequence was collected from a young man in good health. Some clones in this sample may be carry-over from other donors' samples. Sample: naive CD4+ T cells from PBMCs. Specified subset: CD45RA+ positively selected. The chain recombines TRBV5-1 with TRBJ2-7; 10 bases agree with TRBD1. In DNA form, the CDR3 reads TGCGCCAGCAGCTTCGGGGACAGGGGTAACGAGCAGTACTTC. Encoded protein: CASSFGDRGNEQYF.